A single sample is the source of the 5 T cell receptor beta chains below, sequenced in a study of T cells expressing NK-cell markers. TCRdb re-called the 5' RACE reads, yielding one record per CDR3 amino acid sequence without DNA. The sample holds about 550,000 distinct CDR3 sequences. Sequencing was done on a sample of blood T cells: a sorted CD56 or NKG2C T cell subset, CD4+ or CD8+ T cells, or bulk PBMC T cells (not recorded which). These receptors were collected from a man between 18 and 29 years old in good health.

The chain joins TRBV20-1 to TRBJ2-3; TCRdb calls TRBD2, which cannot be checked without DNA. The CDR3 has 17 amino acids. In germline, CDR1 is DFQATT, CDR2 SNEGSKA (reference sequence). CDR3 protein: CSARRLAGDPSTDTQYF.

The chain joins TRBV6-5 to TRBJ2-2; the D gene TCRdb calls, TRBD2, cannot be checked with no DNA. The CDR3 contains 17 residues. Germline CDR1 MNHEY, CDR2 SVGAGI. The CDR3 protein is CASSYYSPGLGTGELFF.

This chain joins TRBV20-1 and TRBJ2-7; the D call of TRBD1 rests on TCRdb alone, since no DNA is present to check it. The CDR3 has 13 amino acids. The V gene's germline CDR1 is DFQATT and CDR2 SNEGSKA (reference sequence). The CDR3 is CSVRQGATYEQYF.

This chain joins TRBV28 and TRBJ2-7; TCRdb's D call of TRBD2 is untestable without DNA. Germline CDR1 and CDR2: MDHEN and SYDVKM. The CDR3 spans 16 residues. CDR3 protein: CASNYGGRTVSYEQYF.

The V gene is TRBV7-6, the J gene TRBJ2-2; TCRdb reports TRBD2, a call that lacks DNA to check it against. Germline lookup yields CDR1 SGHVS and CDR2 FNYEAQ. This CDR3 spans 15 amino acids. This CDR3 reads CASSLVGGDTGELFF.